The 14 T cell receptor beta chains below were found in one sample sequenced in a study of long-term antiretroviral therapy in people with HIV. With survey level as its setting, the immunoSEQ assay was v3.0. Some clones are missing from TCRdb's copy, which holds only in-frame ones; the method was immunoSEQ multiplex PCR. The repertoire holds about 30,000 clones, around 93% seen once, with about 3% in the top ten. Sequenced material: unsorted PBMCs, taken 5.3 years after starting antiretroviral therapy. These receptors were obtained from a man aged 50 or older with HIV.

The count of this clone is one. This CDR3 is CASSFAGTSGGAGTYEQYF. As DNA, the CDR3 is TGTGCCAGCAGCTTTGCCGGGACTAGCGGGGGGGCGGGTACCTACGAGCAGTACTTC. The rearrangement uses TRBV5-6 and TRBJ2-7, with 16 bases lining up with TRBD2. The CDR3 is 19 residues long. Trimming cost V 2 bases and J 2 bases; bases outside gene matches: 10. CDR1 SGHDT and CDR2 YYEEEE come from the germline V gene.

This clone showed up just once. The chain uses TRBV27 and TRBJ2-5, with D unclear. The DNA matches TRBJ2-7 better at its end, which makes the J call doubtful. Germline V gene data show CDR1 as MNHEY and CDR2 as SMNVEV (reference sequence). This CDR3 is 15 amino acids long. The CDR3 reads CASKRTAVGSYEQYF. Here the CDR3 DNA reads TGTGCCAGCAAAAGGACGGCCGTGGGCTCCTACGAGCAGTACTTC.

On this clone itself: Relative to the germline gene, one junction end is altered; a read error may explain this. The V gene is TRBV10-3, the J gene TRBJ1-2; tentative D call: TRBD1 (5 bases). The germline V gene has CDR1 ENHRY and CDR2 SYGVKD. The CDR3 runs to 14 residues. The CDR3 reads CASSYQGDSWGYTF. In DNA, the CDR3 is TGTGCCAGCAGTTACCAAGGGGATTCGTGGGGCTACACCTTC.

This clone showed up just once. The chain links TRBV6-1 to TRBJ2-1, with no clear D. Germline-derived CDR1 and CDR2 are MNHNS and SASEGT. This CDR3 spans 14 amino acids. V was trimmed by 4 bases and J by 8 bases, leaving 15 bases between them. The CDR3 loop is CASSVLTVLYEQFF. For the CDR3, the DNA is TGTGCCAGCAGTGTCCTGACCGTCCTTTATGAGCAGTTCTTC.

This chain uses TRBV30 with TRBJ1-6; 8 bases agree with TRBD1. Germline V gene lookup returns CDR1 GTSNPN and CDR2 SVGIG (reference sequence). Trimming took 2 bases from V and 9 from J; bases not matched to a gene: 6. The CDR3 is 14 amino acids. CDR3 sequence (DNA): TGTGCCTGGAGTATAGGGACAGGAGGTTCACCCCTCCACTTT. It translates to CAWSIGTGGSPLHF.

This clone was counted a few times. This chain uses TRBV29-1 with TRBJ1-1, with D uncertain. Germline V gives CDR1 SQVTM, CDR2 ANQGSEA. The V end lost 4 bases, the J end lost 1 base, and 4 bases lay between the germline ends. The CDR3 spans 11 residues. In DNA form, the CDR3 reads TGCAGCGTTGGGACGAACACTGAAGCTTTCTTT. Encoded protein: CSVGTNTEAFF. The whole variable domain, filled in from reference TRBV29-1 and TRBJ1-1, reads SAVISQKPSRDICQRGTSLTIQCQVDSQVTMMFWYRQQPGQSLTLIATANQGSEATYESGFVIDKFPISRPNLTFSTLTVSNMSPEDSSIYLCSVGTNTEAFFGQGTRLTVV.

The chain combines TRBV18 with TRBJ2-7; TRBD1 agrees at 8 bases. The V gene end was trimmed by 3 bases and the J gene end by 9 bases; junction bases not matched to a gene: 13. The CDR3 covers 15 residues. Germline loops: CDR1 KGHSH, CDR2 LQKENI. This CDR3 is CASSPPGDRSLVQYF. The CDR3 bases are TGTGCCAGCTCACCCCCGGGGGACAGGTCCTTGGTGCAGTACTTC.

CDR3 nucleotides: TGCGCCAGCAGCCAAGAACAGGGGACCGGGGAGCTGTTTTTT. Translated: CASSQEQGTGELFF. J is TRBJ2-2 and V is TRBV4-1; TRBD1 matches 7 bases. The CDR3 sequence is 14 residues long. V lost 0 bases and J lost 5; bases outside the gene matches: 0. CDR1 and CDR2 from the germline V gene are MGHRA and YSYEKL.

The chain carries TRBV9 and TRBJ2-1, with TRBD2 matching over 9 bases. CDR1 and CDR2 from the germline V gene are SGDLS and YYNGEE. The ends lost 3 bases at V and 2 bases at J; junction bases unmatched: 0. This CDR3 is 14 amino acids long. CDR3 DNA sequence: TGTGCCAGCAGCGGCGGGGGGGCCTACAATGAGCAGTTCTTC. Protein sequence: CASSGGGAYNEQFF. The variable domain in full, with the rest retrieved from reference TRBV9 and TRBJ2-1, is DSGVTQTPKHLITATGQRVTLRCSPRSGDLSVYWYQQSLDQGLQFLIQYYNGEERAKGNILERFSAQQFPDLHSELNLSSLELGDSALYFCASSGGGAYNEQFFGPGTRLTVL.

The chain carries TRBV6-9 and TRBJ1-1, with D possibly TRBD1 on 5 matching bases. Trimming took 6 bases from V and 3 from J, leaving 11 bases between them. The length of the CDR3 is 13 residues. Germline CDR1 and CDR2: MNHGY and SVAAGI. This chain's CDR3 is CASSLGTDTEAFF. CDR3 nucleotide sequence: TGTGCCAGCAGCCTAGGGACGGACACTGAAGCTTTCTTT.

This chain uses TRBV7-6 with TRBJ1-3; D is ambiguous. CDR1 and CDR2 (germline): SGHVS, FNYEAQ. The CDR3 covers 14 residues. V shed 5 bases and J shed 3 bases, with 11 bases lying between them. CDR3 amino acids: CASSPTDDGNTIYF. CDR3 nucleotides: TGTGCCAGCAGCCCGACTGATGATGGAAACACCATATATTTT.

The J gene is TRBJ2-1, the V gene TRBV11-2; 8 bases are a match to TRBD1. V shed 7 bases, J shed 3 bases, and the junction held 11 bases outside the gene matches. This CDR3 has 16 amino acids. From germline, CDR1 is SGHAT and CDR2 FQNNGV. The CDR3 spells CASTGTDRALYNEQFF. As DNA, the CDR3 is TGTGCCAGCACCGGAACGGACAGGGCCCTCTACAATGAGCAGTTCTTC.

This clone appeared a few times. The genes are TRBV5-6 and TRBJ1-5, with D unresolved. Per the germline V gene, CDR1 is SGHDT and CDR2 is YYEEEE. Trimming cost V 4 bases and J 4 bases, with 18 bases left between them. The CDR3 is 16 amino acids. For the CDR3, the DNA is TGTGCCAGCAGCCGAGGACCCTGGGCGGGTAATCAGCCCCAGCATTTT. Its protein product is CASSRGPWAGNQPQHF.

Only one count was recorded for this clone. The chain combines TRBV20-1 with TRBJ2-7; the D is unclear. The CDR3 length is 11 residues. Trimming took 2 bases from V and 5 from J, leaving 7 bases between them. Germline V gives CDR1 DFQATT, CDR2 SNEGSKA (reference sequence). The CDR3, as DNA: TGCAGTGCTAGAAACCAGAACGAGCAGTACTTC. It codes for CSARNQNEQYF.